The 8 T cell receptor beta chains reported below all come from one sample, sequenced in a study of response to subunit inactivated influenza vaccine. TCRdb called the RT-PCR reads again in MiXCR, with one record for every CDR3 protein. The repertoire holds approximately 530,000 distinct CDR3 sequences, approximately 7.1% seen once, with 10% to 15% in the top ten. This sample comprised PBMCs from blood, obtained around 25 months after vaccination. Every receptor here comes from a man aged 45 to 70 who received an inactivated influenza vaccine.

This sequence joins TRBV11-2 and TRBJ2-7; D is undetermined. Trimming removed 6 bases at V and 3 bases at J, with 18 bases between. From germline, CDR1 is SGHAT and CDR2 FQNNGV. This CDR3 is 15 amino acids long. CDR3 loop: CASSSTTRADYEQYF. The CDR3 DNA sequence: TGTGCCAGCAGTTCTACTACCCGGGCCGACTACGAGCAGTACTTC.

This clonotype was seen repeatedly, ten times or more. The chain employs TRBV5-1 and TRBJ2-3; 9 nucleotides line up with TRBD2. CDR1 is SGHRS, CDR2 YFSETQ, per germline. The CDR3 runs to 16 residues. Trimming at V came to 2 bases and at J to 4 bases, leaving 8 bases not matched to a gene. DNA for the CDR3: TGCGCCAGCAGCTTACAGGGGCGGGAGGGCGCAGATACGCAGTATTTT. The encoded protein is CASSLQGREGADTQYF.

The V gene is TRBV6-2 or TRBV6-3, the J gene TRBJ1-1, with D perhaps matching TRBD1 (6 bases). CDR3 length: 15 residues. The V end was cut by 2 bases, the J end by 7 bases, with 17 bases between. Germline V gene sequence: CDR1 MNHEY, CDR2 SVGEGT. The CDR3 sequence is CASSYRGAVSFEAFF. The CDR3 nucleotides are TGTGCCAGCAGTTACAGGGGGGCGGTCTCATTTGAAGCTTTCTTT.

This clonotype was seen a few times. CDR3 DNA: TGTGCCAGCTATTCGGTCTTGGGCTACACCTTC. Its protein product is CASYSVLGYTF. The rearrangement uses TRBV28 and TRBJ1-2; D gene ambiguous. The CDR3 totals 11 residues. Germline V gene lookup returns CDR1 MDHEN and CDR2 SYDVKM. Deletions cut 8 bases from V and 8 bases from J, with 12 bases between.

This clonotype was seen a few times. The CDR3 DNA sequence: TGCAGTGGTGAGGGAAGGGGTAGCACAGATACGCAGTATTTT. Its protein is CSGEGRGSTDTQYF. The chain recombines TRBV20-1 with TRBJ2-3; D may be TRBD1 or TRBD2 (5 bases each). The length of the CDR3 is 14 residues. Germline loops: CDR1 DFQATT, CDR2 SNEGSKA (reference sequence). V lost 7 bases, J lost 0 bases, and 14 bases lay in between.

The chain combines TRBV2 with TRBJ1-5, with D possibly being TRBD1 (5 bases). The germline CDR1 and CDR2 sequences are SNHLY and FYNNEI. V was shortened by 4 bases and J by 0 bases, with 13 bases between the two germline ends. The CDR3 totals 16 residues. The CDR3 sequence: CASSVMTEYSNQPQHF. In nucleotides, the CDR3 is TGTGCCAGCAGTGTAATGACAGAATATAGCAATCAGCCCCAGCATTTT.

This clonotype was found a few times. The chain recombines TRBV30 with TRBJ2-5, with D perhaps given as TRBD1 or TRBD2 (5 bases each). Germline V gives CDR1 GTSNPN, CDR2 SVGIG (reference sequence). The CDR3 totals 13 residues. Trimming stripped 7 bases from V and 2 bases from J, with 14 bases between. CDR3 DNA: TGTGCCTTACCCGGGGCCACTCAAGAGACCCAGTACTTC. Protein product: CALPGATQETQYF.

The chain employs TRBV6-1 and TRBJ1-1; 8 positions agree with TRBD1. The CDR3 length is 14 residues. Germline V CDR1 and CDR2: MNHNS, SASEGT. V shed 7 bases, J shed 3 bases, and the junction held 7 bases outside the gene matches. In DNA, the CDR3 is TGTGCCAGCACCACACAGGGGGGGTACACTGAAGCTTTCTTT. Protein product: CASTTQGGYTEAFF.